A single sample is the source of the 21 T cell receptor beta chains below, sequenced in a study of molecular identifiers for immune sequencing clone quantification. TCRdb called the PCR reads again in MiXCR, with one record for every CDR3 protein. The repertoire holds about 60,000 distinct CDR3 sequences, approximately 18% seen once, with more than 1.4% in the top ten. The specimen sequenced was naive CD8+ T cells from blood, with Jurkat cell RNA spiked in. Specified subset: FACS-sorted CD8+CD4-CCR7+CD45RA+ naive T cells. The receptor set was obtained from a human donor in good health. Some libraries in this study had Jurkat cell RNA spiked in.

This chain uses TRBV27 with TRBJ2-7; D is perhaps TRBD2 (5 bases). Trimming stripped 0 bases from V and 4 bases from J, with 16 bases between. Germline loops: CDR1 MNHEY, CDR2 SMNVEV (reference sequence). The CDR3 runs 16 residues. The CDR3 nucleotides are TGTGCCAGCAGTTTATCTTCTGGCCTAGCTCTGTACGAGCAGTACTTC. Its protein product is CASSLSSGLALYEQYF.

This clonotype has more than one count but fewer than ten. A much larger clone sits a single nucleotide away, making a read error possible. In nucleotides, the CDR3 is TGTGCCAGCAGCAAGAAGCGGGAGGGGGGAGATGCGCAGTATTTT. Protein product: CASSKKREGGDAQYF. V usage is TRBV9 and J usage is TRBJ2-3; 10 bases agree with TRBD2. CDR1 is SGDLS, CDR2 YYNGEE, per germline. This CDR3 has 15 residues.

This clonotype was recorded only once. Lacking the conserved final phenylalanine or tryptophan, this CDR3 likely reflects a read error. Because the CDR3's place on the DNA is in doubt, the DNA is left out and the CDR3 is given as listed by TCRdb. The chain uses TRBV7-8 and TRBJ2-7; TRBD1 is the table's D call, not checked against the DNA. CDR1 and CDR2 (germline): SGHVS, FQNEAQ. The CDR3 is 11 residues long, counting both termini. CDR3 sequence reads: CASSEGNEQCS.

This clonotype was seen repeatedly, ten times or more. The CDR3 protein is CASSRHAGELFF. The DNA of the CDR3 is TGTGCCAGCAGTCGGCACGCCGGGGAGCTGTTTTTT. The chain uses TRBV11-2 and TRBJ2-2; unclear D gene. CDR1 SGHAT and CDR2 FQNNGV come from the germline V gene. V lost 6 bases and J lost 6, with 8 bases in between. CDR3 length: 12 residues.

This clonotype appeared many times. This rearrangement joins TRBV10-2 to TRBJ2-5, with TRBD2 matching 11 bases. Trimming removed 6 bases from V and 4 bases from J; junction bases left unmatched: 7. The CDR3 consists of 15 residues. Per germline, CDR1 WSHSY and CDR2 SAAADI. The CDR3: CASSRKLAGGETQYF. The CDR3 DNA follows: TGCGCCAGCAGCCGCAAGCTAGCGGGAGGAGAGACCCAGTACTTC.

This clonotype was detected only a few times. A read error is possible here, since a much larger clone lies one base away. This rearrangement joins TRBV9 to TRBJ2-2; D not resolved. In germline, CDR1 is SGDLS, CDR2 YYNGEE. This CDR3 comprises 15 residues. CDR3 sequence (DNA): TGTGCCAGCAGCGTAGATGGCGGCGTCACCGAGGAGCTGTTTTTT. It is translated as CASSVDGGVTEELFF.

In the case of this clonotype: With a much larger clone just one base away, this may be a read error. The genes are TRBV29-1 and TRBJ2-5, with D perhaps matching TRBD2 (5 bases). V was clipped by 2 bases and J by 4 bases, with 17 bases between them. Germline-derived CDR1 and CDR2 are SQVTM and ANQGSEA. The CDR3 runs 15 residues. CDR3 coding DNA: TGCAGCGTTGAATATCGCCTAGCTTCTGGAGAGACCCAGTACTTC. Translation gives CSVEYRLASGETQYF.

This clonotype came up many times. This chain links TRBV27 with TRBJ2-7; D remains unclear. The CDR3 consists of 13 residues. Per germline, CDR1 MNHEY and CDR2 SMNVEV (reference sequence). The V end lost 5 bases, the J end lost 0 bases, and 8 bases lay between the germline ends. The CDR3 DNA reads as TGTGCCAGCAGTGAAGGACCCTCCTACGAGCAGTACTTC. This codes for CASSEGPSYEQYF.

Points on this clonotype: One junction end does not reproduce the germline sequence, and a read error may be involved. The V gene is TRBV27, the J gene TRBJ2-1; 10 nucleotides line up with TRBD2. CDR1 and CDR2 (germline): MNHEY, SMNVEV (reference sequence). CDR3 length: 15 residues. In DNA form, the CDR3 reads TGTGCCAGCAGTGGACTAGCGGTGGGCTACGATGAGCAGTTCTTC. Residues: CASSGLAVGYDEQFF.

With regard to this clonotype: A much larger clone differs by one base, so this may be a read error. This rearrangement joins TRBV3-1 to TRBJ2-3; 10 bases map to TRBD2. The CDR3 is 17 amino acids. Germline lookup yields CDR1 LGHDT and CDR2 YNNKEL (reference sequence). DNA for the CDR3: TGTGTCAGCAGCCAAGCCGCTAGCGGGAGTGGTTCAGATACGCAGTATTTT. It encodes CVSSQAASGSGSDTQYF.

This clonotype was picked up a small number of times. The V gene is TRBV7-7, the J gene TRBJ1-4; D uncertain. Germline CDR1 and CDR2: SSHAT and FNYEAQ (reference sequence). This CDR3 has 14 residues. The germline V and J ends were trimmed by 5 bases and 4 bases, with 11 bases remaining between them. For the CDR3, the DNA is TGTGCCAGCAGCCCGGCCGGGGTTAATGAAAAACTGTTTTTT. Protein product: CASSPAGVNEKLFF.

This clonotype has at least ten counts. The chain is built from TRBV20-1 and TRBJ2-5; TRBD2 aligns across 12 bases. The ends lost 3 bases at V and 2 bases at J; junction bases unmatched: 10. The length of the CDR3 is 17 residues. Germline values: CDR1 DFQATT, CDR2 SNEGSKA (reference sequence). The CDR3 sequence is CSASRLAGDMQQETQYF. CDR3 nucleotide sequence: TGCAGTGCTAGTCGACTAGCGGGAGATATGCAACAAGAGACCCAGTACTTC.

This clonotype was picked up many times. This rearrangement joins TRBV30 to TRBJ2-2, with D perhaps TRBD2 (6 bases). CDR3 length equals 18 residues. Trimming left V 7 bases short and J 6 bases short, with 30 bases between. Germline loops: CDR1 GTSNPN, CDR2 SVGIG (reference sequence). CDR3 in amino acids: CALDPMVGIVGLSGELFF. The CDR3 nucleotides are TGTGCCTTGGACCCAATGGTCGGGATAGTAGGACTATCCGGGGAGCTGTTTTTT.

This clonotype was seen many times. This chain uses TRBV7-9 with TRBJ1-5; D call uncertain. The CDR3 has 12 amino acids. V lost 5 bases and J 11 bases, leaving 13 bases between the germline ends. The germline gives CDR1 SEHNR, CDR2 FQNEAQ (reference sequence). CDR3 in amino acids: CASSLGVRSQHF. DNA of the CDR3: TGTGCCAGCAGCCTAGGAGTCAGGTCCCAGCATTTT.

Many counts were recorded for this clonotype. The J gene is TRBJ1-1, the V gene TRBV12-5; possible D gene TRBD1, 5 bases. The V end lost 1 base, the J end lost 2 bases, and 8 bases lay between the germline ends. CDR3 size: 14 residues. CDR1 is LGHNT and CDR2 is FRNRAP in the germline V gene. CDR3 DNA sequence: TGTGCTAGTGGTTTGGGGGACTCCAACACTGAAGCTTTCTTT. Translating it yields CASGLGDSNTEAFF.

Note on this clonotype: A much larger clone differs from this one at a single base, so this may be a read error. The V gene is TRBV4-2, the J gene TRBJ1-3; no clear D. CDR3 length equals 15 residues. Per the germline V gene, CDR1 is LGHNA and CDR2 is YNFKEQ. CDR3 residues: CTSSQGPSSGNTIYF. CDR3 coding DNA: TGTACCAGCAGCCAAGGACCGAGCTCTGGAAACACCATATATTTT.

This chain links TRBV29-1 with TRBJ2-7; perhaps D is TRBD1 or TRBD2 (5 bases each). V gave up 7 bases and J gave up 4 bases, with 20 bases separating them. The CDR3 runs 14 residues. Germline CDR1 is SQVTM and CDR2 is ANQGSEA. The chain's CDR3 is CSGDHTKQRYEQYF. For the CDR3, the DNA is TGCAGCGGGGACCACACCAAGCAAAGGTACGAGCAGTACTTC.

This clonotype was seen at least ten times. V gene TRBV2 combines with J gene TRBJ1-1; D call uncertain. The V gene's germline CDR1 is SNHLY and CDR2 FYNNEI. The CDR3 is 12 residues long. V gave up 7 bases and J gave up 7 bases, with 13 bases separating them. CDR3 region: CASNWREDEAFF. The CDR3 bases are TGTGCCAGCAACTGGCGGGAGGATGAAGCTTTCTTT. Combining the CDR3 with reference TRBV2 and TRBJ1-1 gives the whole variable domain EPEVTQTPSHQVTQMGQEVILRCVPISNHLYFYWYRQILGQKVEFLVSFYNNEISEKSEIFDDQFSVERPDGSNFTLKIRSTKLEDSAMYFCASNWREDEAFFGQGTRLTVV.

This clonotype was counted at least ten times. The chain recombines TRBV6-6 with TRBJ2-4; the D gene is possibly TRBD1 (5 bases). The CDR3 loop spans 16 amino acids. The V gene lost 0 bases and the J gene lost 3 bases, with 12 bases spanning the gap. CDR1 is MNHNY and CDR2 is SVGAGI in the germline V gene (reference sequence). The CDR3 region has the DNA TGTGCCAGCAGTTACTCACCAGACAGTCTCAAAAACATTCAGTACTTC. Residues: CASSYSPDSLKNIQYF.

This clonotype was detected ten times or more. The chain joins TRBV5-1 to TRBJ2-3; weak D call: TRBD2 (7 bases). V shed 4 bases and J shed 4 bases, with 22 bases lying between them. Looked up from germline, CDR1 is SGHRS and CDR2 is YFSETQ. This CDR3 is 17 amino acids long. CDR3: CASSLTDRPGGSDTQYF. The DNA of the CDR3 is TGCGCCAGCAGCCTAACTGACAGGCCGGGAGGTTCAGATACGCAGTATTTT.

This clonotype was seen at least ten times. This chain joins TRBV7-9 and TRBJ2-5; D perhaps matches TRBD1 (5 bases). Trimming cost V 2 bases and J 5 bases, with 12 bases left between them. The CDR3 runs 14 residues. The V gene's germline CDR1 is SEHNR and CDR2 FQNEAQ (reference sequence). In nucleotides, the CDR3 is TGTGCCAGCAGCTTATGGGGCGACGGGGAGACCCAGTACTTC. As protein: CASSLWGDGETQYF.